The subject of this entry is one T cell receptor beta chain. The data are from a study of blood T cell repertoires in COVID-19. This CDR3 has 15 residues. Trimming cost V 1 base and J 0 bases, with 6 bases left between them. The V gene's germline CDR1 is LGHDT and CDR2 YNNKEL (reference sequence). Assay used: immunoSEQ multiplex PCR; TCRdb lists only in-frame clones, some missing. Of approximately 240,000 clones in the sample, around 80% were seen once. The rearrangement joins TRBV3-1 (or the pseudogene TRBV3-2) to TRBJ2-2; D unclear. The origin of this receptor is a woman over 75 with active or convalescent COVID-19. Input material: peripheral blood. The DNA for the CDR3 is TGTGCCAGCAGCCAAGCGGGTCCGAACACCGGGGAGCTGTTTTTT. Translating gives CASSQAGPNTGELFF.